The rows below give T cell receptor beta chains drawn from one sample of a study of cytomegalovirus exposure and HLA in healthy donors. The table came from immunoSEQ multiplex PCR; TCRdb's copy has only in-frame clones and leaves some out. Among over 100,000 clones, about 8.5% were seen once, and the ten largest hold 4.5% to 5.5%. Source material: PBMCs. Receptor source: a middle-aged man in good health and CMV-seronegative. Each CDR3 is given with its conserved first and last residue. Fields, in order: V gene, J gene, D gene, CDR3 protein. The D gene is left open where the match is weak.

v_gene: TRBV2; j_gene: TRBJ2-1; d_gene: -; CDR3aa: CASKGGPYNEQFF
v_gene: TRBV19; j_gene: TRBJ1-5; d_gene: -; CDR3aa: CASRRGAGLQPQHF
v_gene: TRBV25-1; j_gene: TRBJ1-2; d_gene: TRBD1; CDR3aa: CASSVTGGDGDFYGYTF
v_gene: TRBV25-1; j_gene: TRBJ1-1; d_gene: -; CDR3aa: CASSGWGVPTEAFF
v_gene: TRBV6-4; j_gene: TRBJ2-3; d_gene: TRBD2; CDR3aa: CASSETSGGPDTQYF
v_gene: TRBV7-9; j_gene: TRBJ1-4; d_gene: TRBD1; CDR3aa: CASSLRGQGSEKLFF
v_gene: TRBV10-2; j_gene: TRBJ2-5; d_gene: -; CDR3aa: CASSQGKETQYF
v_gene: TRBV5-1; j_gene: TRBJ1-1; d_gene: -; CDR3aa: CASSLGRGSMNTEAFF
v_gene: TRBV7-8; j_gene: TRBJ2-7; d_gene: -; CDR3aa: CASSSGGVYEQYF
v_gene: TRBV10-1; j_gene: TRBJ2-1; d_gene: TRBD1; CDR3aa: CASSESVGQDSFWQFF
v_gene: TRBV11-3; j_gene: TRBJ2-3; d_gene: TRBD2; CDR3aa: CASSLEAGVTDTQYF
v_gene: TRBV7-3; j_gene: TRBJ2-2; d_gene: -; CDR3aa: CASSRGADTGELFF
v_gene: TRBV19; j_gene: TRBJ2-3; d_gene: -; CDR3aa: CASSFGLTEGQYF
v_gene: TRBV10-3; j_gene: TRBJ1-2; d_gene: -; CDR3aa: CAISEGGYGYTF
v_gene: TRBV30; j_gene: TRBJ2-5; d_gene: -; CDR3aa: CAWRALGGGSRTQYF
v_gene: TRBV5-1; j_gene: TRBJ2-7; d_gene: -; CDR3aa: CASSSNPGYEQYF
v_gene: TRBV27; j_gene: TRBJ1-2; d_gene: TRBD1; CDR3aa: CASSRGGRIYGYTF
v_gene: TRBV6-5; j_gene: TRBJ1-5; d_gene: -; CDR3aa: CASSSNYQPQHF
v_gene: TRBV5-4; j_gene: TRBJ1-4; d_gene: -; CDR3aa: CASSSGQYNEKLFF
v_gene: TRBV11-2; j_gene: TRBJ1-2; d_gene: -; CDR3aa: CASSPTGDYGYTF
v_gene: TRBV11-2; j_gene: TRBJ1-6; d_gene: -; CDR3aa: CASSPGGGPRSPLHF
v_gene: TRBV6-5; j_gene: TRBJ2-3; d_gene: TRBD2; CDR3aa: CASRFGLAVTDTQYF
v_gene: TRBV13; j_gene: TRBJ2-7; d_gene: -; CDR3aa: CASSQGVYEQYF
v_gene: TRBV5-8; j_gene: TRBJ1-3; d_gene: -; CDR3aa: CASSLVAGGGNTIYF
v_gene: TRBV5-1; j_gene: TRBJ1-2; d_gene: TRBD1; CDR3aa: CASSLRQGNGYTF
v_gene: TRBV7-9; j_gene: TRBJ1-2; d_gene: -; CDR3aa: CAQTAGKDGYTF
v_gene: TRBV11-2; j_gene: TRBJ2-1; d_gene: TRBD2; CDR3aa: CASSPPVSGGTVGNEQFF
v_gene: TRBV28; j_gene: TRBJ2-5; d_gene: TRBD2; CDR3aa: CASSPTGLAGQETQYF
v_gene: TRBV19; j_gene: TRBJ1-2; d_gene: -; CDR3aa: CASSIAAGDGYTF
v_gene: TRBV27; j_gene: TRBJ2-7; d_gene: TRBD2; CDR3aa: CASSPLGLAGAYEQYF
v_gene: TRBV7-2; j_gene: TRBJ2-3; d_gene: TRBD2; CDR3aa: CASSYYPTSGGGDTQYF
v_gene: TRBV7-9; j_gene: TRBJ1-1; d_gene: -; CDR3aa: CASSSKMNTEAFF
v_gene: TRBV6-4; j_gene: TRBJ1-6; d_gene: -; CDR3aa: CASSASYNSPLHF
v_gene: TRBV11-3; j_gene: TRBJ2-1; d_gene: -; CDR3aa: CASSQGPEREQFF
v_gene: TRBV2; j_gene: TRBJ1-2; d_gene: -; CDR3aa: CASSESGARAPGYTF
v_gene: TRBV19; j_gene: TRBJ1-2; d_gene: -; CDR3aa: CASSVVDRRGYTF
v_gene: TRBV27; j_gene: TRBJ2-1; d_gene: TRBD1; CDR3aa: CASSPGQLNEQFF
v_gene: TRBV14; j_gene: TRBJ1-2; d_gene: -; CDR3aa: CASSQRQVYGYTF
v_gene: TRBV19; j_gene: TRBJ1-1; d_gene: TRBD1; CDR3aa: CASSTEDRVDTEAFF